These 8 T cell receptor beta chains share one sample of origin, sequenced in a study of metastatic and nonmetastatic thyroid tumors. Thyroid surgery had not been preceded by any treatment in any patient. TCRdb reanalyzed the PCR reads with MiXCR. The sample includes around 19,000 clones, 15% to 20% of them seen just once. The material sequenced was tumor tissue. Receptors were obtained from a female donor with papillary thyroid cancer or a benign thyroid nodule (not recorded which). Some clones in this sample may be carry-over from other donors' samples.

This clone came up many times. This chain joins TRBV11-3 and TRBJ2-5; D not resolved. V was shortened by 5 bases and J by 1 base, with 5 bases between the two germline ends. The germline V gene encodes CDR1 SGHNT and CDR2 YENEEA. The CDR3 runs to 12 residues. The CDR3, as DNA: TGTGCCAGCAGCAGCTCCCAAGAGACCCAGTACTTC. Amino acid sequence: CASSSSQETQYF.

By share, this clone counts as medium-sized. The chain has TRBV25-1 and TRBJ1-1, with a tentative D call TRBD1 (5 bases). CDR1 MGHDK and CDR2 SYGVNS come from the germline V gene. The CDR3 totals 15 residues. V was clipped by 2 bases and J by 3 bases, with 13 bases between them. The CDR3 sequence: CASSEGAWGYTEAFF. The CDR3 nucleotides read TGTGCCAGCAGTGAAGGGGCGTGGGGTTACACTGAAGCTTTCTTT.

As concerns this clone: This may be a read error, as it is one base from a much larger clone. J is TRBJ1-4 and V is TRBV5-4; no clear D. The germline V gene encodes CDR1 SGHNT and CDR2 YYREEE (reference sequence). V was pared by 4 bases and J by 0 bases, with 7 bases between. This CDR3 region has 14 residues. DNA of the CDR3: TGTGCCAGCAGCATACATTCAACTAATGAAAAACTGTTTTTT. It codes for CASSIHSTNEKLFF.

This clone was observed at least ten times. The chain uses TRBV18 and TRBJ2-3; 9 nucleotides line up with TRBD1. V dropped 4 bases and J dropped 1; count of bases not matched to a gene: 0. The V gene's germline CDR1 is KGHSH and CDR2 LQKENI. CDR3 length: 14 amino acids. DNA for the CDR3: TGTGCCAGCTCACGGACAGGGGGCACAGATACGCAGTATTTT. Protein sequence: CASSRTGGTDTQYF.

This clone was detected ten times or more. The V and J genes are TRBV14 and TRBJ1-3; D is unresolved. CDR3 length: 15 amino acids. The germline V gene encodes CDR1 SGHDN and CDR2 FVKESK. The germline V and J ends were trimmed by 1 base and 3 bases, with 10 bases remaining between them. The CDR3 loop reads CASSQGVVRGNTIYF. The CDR3 DNA is TGTGCCAGCAGCCAAGGGGTAGTACGTGGAAACACCATATATTTT.

This clone was seen repeatedly, ten times or more. V and J are TRBV7-9 and TRBJ2-7, with TRBD1 matching 10 bases. The CDR3 runs to 14 residues. The junction had 5 bases not matched to a gene; V was cut back by 5 bases and J by 4 bases. Germline V lookup: CDR1 SEHNR, CDR2 FQNEAQ (reference sequence). This chain's CDR3 is CASSVGTGAYEQYF. DNA for the CDR3: TGTGCCAGCAGCGTAGGGACAGGGGCTTACGAGCAGTACTTC.

This clone has a count of ten or more. The chain combines TRBV25-1 with TRBJ2-7; D is possibly TRBD1 (6 bases). This CDR3 is 15 amino acids long. Germline V gene data show CDR1 as MGHDK and CDR2 as SYGVNS. V was cut by 3 bases and J by 2 bases, with 14 bases left in between. This CDR3 reads CASSDSGTPTYEQYF. The CDR3 DNA reads TGTGCCAGCAGTGATTCCGGGACACCTACCTACGAGCAGTACTTC.

This clone was picked up many times. V is TRBV6-6 and J is TRBJ2-3; D might be TRBD1 or TRBD2, each matching 6 bases. CDR3 length equals 17 residues. V was shortened by 3 bases and J by 0 bases, with 16 bases between the two germline ends. Germline V gene sequence: CDR1 MNHNY, CDR2 SVGAGI (reference sequence). The CDR3 sequence is CASSYSRGPSSTDTQYF. The CDR3 DNA reads as TGTGCCAGCAGTTATTCCCGGGGGCCGAGTAGCACAGATACGCAGTATTTT.